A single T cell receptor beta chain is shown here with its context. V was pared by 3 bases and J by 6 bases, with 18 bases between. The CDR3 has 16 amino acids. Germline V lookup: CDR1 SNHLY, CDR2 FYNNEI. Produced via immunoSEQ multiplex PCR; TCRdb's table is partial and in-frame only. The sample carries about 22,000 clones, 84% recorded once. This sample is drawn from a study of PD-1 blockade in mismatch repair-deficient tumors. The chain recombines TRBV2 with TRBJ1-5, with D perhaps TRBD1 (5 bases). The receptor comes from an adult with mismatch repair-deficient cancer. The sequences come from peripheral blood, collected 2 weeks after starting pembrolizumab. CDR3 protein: CASSEYRFRGGQPQHF. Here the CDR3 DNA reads TGTGCCAGCAGTGAGTATCGGTTTAGGGGCGGTCAGCCCCAGCATTTT.